The sequence of this T cell receptor beta chain was determined in a study of blood T cell repertoires in COVID-19. About the research overall: Samples of COVID-19 (acute and convalescent) were obtained from the United States, Italy and Spain. In each case, the material was cDNA or gDNA derived from T cells, B-cell-depleted T cells, or PBMCs.

This CDR3 is built from 13 residues. Losses at the gene ends were 2 bases for V and 8 bases for J; bases not matched to a gene: 4. From germline, CDR1 is SGHRS and CDR2 YFSETQ. In the authors' workflow: Estimation of nucleated cell counts was performed using reference gene primer amplification. Assay used: immunoSEQ multiplex PCR; TCRdb lists only in-frame clones, some missing. From that table come the V and J calls and clone size; the DNA was used to work out D and trimming. Of approximately 100,000 clones listed, approximately 87% are singletons. The clonotype comes from a woman aged 60 to 75 with acute or convalescent COVID-19. The chain has TRBV5-1 and TRBJ2-1, with 7 bases lining up with TRBD2. Sequencing was done on a sample of peripheral blood. CDR3 DNA: TGCGCCAGCAGCTTTAGACTAGCCGATGAGCAGTTCTTC. Its translation: CASSFRLADEQFF.